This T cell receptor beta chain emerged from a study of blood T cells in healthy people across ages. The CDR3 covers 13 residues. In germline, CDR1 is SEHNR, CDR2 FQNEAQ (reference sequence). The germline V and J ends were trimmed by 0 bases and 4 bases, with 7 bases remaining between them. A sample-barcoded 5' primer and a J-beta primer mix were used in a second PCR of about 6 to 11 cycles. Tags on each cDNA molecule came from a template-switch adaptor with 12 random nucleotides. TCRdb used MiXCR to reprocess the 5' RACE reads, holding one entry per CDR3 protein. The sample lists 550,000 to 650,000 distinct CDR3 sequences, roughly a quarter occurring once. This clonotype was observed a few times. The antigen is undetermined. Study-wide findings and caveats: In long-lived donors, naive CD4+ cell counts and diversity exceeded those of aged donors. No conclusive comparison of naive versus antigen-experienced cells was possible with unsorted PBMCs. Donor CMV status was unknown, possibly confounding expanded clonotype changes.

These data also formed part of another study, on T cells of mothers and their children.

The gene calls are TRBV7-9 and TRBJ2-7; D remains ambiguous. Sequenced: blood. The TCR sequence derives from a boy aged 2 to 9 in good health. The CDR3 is CASSLALEYEQYF. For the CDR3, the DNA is TGTGCCAGCAGCTTAGCGCTCGAATACGAGCAGTACTTC.